The rows below give T cell receptor beta chains drawn from one sample of a study of response to subunit inactivated influenza vaccine. TCRdb re-derived calls from the RT-PCR reads in MiXCR, one entry per CDR3 protein. The table records about 500,000 distinct CDR3 sequences, 16% of them present only once. Specimen: CD4+ T cells sorted from PBMCs, collected 23 to 25 months after vaccination. Source of these receptors: a man between 50 and 75 years old who received an inactivated influenza vaccine. Each CDR3 is given with its conserved first and last residue. Each record gives: clone size, D gene, J gene, V gene, CDR3 protein, CDR3 DNA. The D gene is left open where the match is weak. Part of the rows lack a size; the others show once, few, many or a class for expanded clones.

- | TRBD1 | TRBJ2-7 | TRBV20-1 | CSAPRQGRNYEQYF | TGCAGTGCTCCGAGACAGGGGAGAAACTACGAGCAGTACTTC
many | - | TRBJ2-3 | TRBV20-1 | CSAGDFSSTDTQYF | TGCAGTGCAGGGGACTTCTCTAGCACAGATACGCAGTATTTT
few | TRBD1 | TRBJ2-1 | TRBV5-5 | CASSYGQGNNEQFF | TGTGCCAGCAGCTACGGACAGGGCAACAATGAGCAGTTCTTC
few | TRBD1 | TRBJ2-2 | TRBV5-1 | CASSTTGVGELFF | TGCGCCAGCAGCACCACAGGGGTCGGGGAGCTGTTTTTT
few | TRBD2 | TRBJ2-3 | TRBV12-3/TRBV12-4 | CASSQTSGTSGRDTQYF | TGTGCCAGCAGCCAAACTTCCGGGACTAGCGGGAGAGATACGCAGTATTTT
- | - | TRBJ1-2 | TRBV7-9 | CASSLEAGTGYTF | TGTGCCAGCAGCTTAGAAGCAGGGACCGGCTACACCTTC
many | TRBD2 | TRBJ2-1 | TRBV15 | CATTNDLLAGVYNEQFF | TGTGCCACCACCAATGACCTGCTAGCGGGAGTCTACAATGAGCAGTTCTTC
- | TRBD1 | TRBJ2-5 | TRBV7-2 | CASSIHRGFGETQYF | TGTGCCAGCAGCATTCACAGGGGTTTTGGAGAGACCCAGTACTTC
- | TRBD2 | TRBJ2-3 | TRBV11-2 | CASSPSGSNTQYF | TGTGCCAGCAGCCCAAGCGGGAGTAATACGCAGTATTTT
- | TRBD2 | TRBJ2-5 | TRBV4-1 | CASSQERGGRETQYF | TGCGCCAGCAGCCAAGAACGGGGGGGCCGAGAGACCCAGTACTTC
- | - | TRBJ2-5 | TRBV28 | CASRTFETQYF | TGTGCCAGCCGGACATTTGAGACCCAGTACTTC
- | - | TRBJ1-3 | TRBV12-3/TRBV12-4 | CASRGNTIYF | TGTGCCAGCAGAGGAAACACCATATATTTT
- | TRBD1 | TRBJ1-6 | TRBV27 | CASSLQGDSVPPLHF | TGTGCCAGCAGTTTACAGGGGGATAGTGTGCCACCCCTCCACTTT
few | - | TRBJ2-7 | TRBV5-6 | CASRLTGLTYEQYF | TGTGCCAGCAGATTGACAGGCCTCACCTACGAGCAGTACTTC
- | TRBD1 | TRBJ1-4 | TRBV29-1 | CSVEGTGGDEKLFF | TGCAGCGTTGAAGGGACAGGGGGAGACGAAAAACTGTTTTTT
many | TRBD1 | TRBJ1-6 | TRBV6-2/TRBV6-3 | CASSRRTGTNSPLHF | TGTGCCAGCAGTCGGAGGACAGGGACTAATTCACCCCTCCACTTT
few | - | TRBJ2-3 | TRBV5-1 | CASRRQGGVGTDTQYF | TGCGCCAGCAGACGACAGGGAGGGGTTGGCACAGATACGCAGTATTTT
- | - | TRBJ1-4 | TRBV29-1 | CSALIGEKLFF | TGCAGCGCTTTAATAGGTGAAAAACTGTTTTTT
- | - | TRBJ1-1 | TRBV4-3 | CASSQLIEFGFEPLFF | TGCGCCAGCAGCCAGCTGATTGAATTCGGTTTTGAGCCTCTTTTCTTT
- | TRBD1 | TRBJ1-1 | TRBV3-1 | CASSHVQGATEAFF | TGTGCCAGCAGCCACGTTCAGGGGGCAACTGAAGCTTTCTTT
- | - | TRBJ1-5 | TRBV5-1 | CASSWVPGDNQPQHF | TGCGCCAGCAGCTGGGTGCCAGGGGACAATCAGCCCCAGCATTTT
- | TRBD2 | TRBJ2-3 | TRBV24-1 | CATSDSSGGPRTDTQYF | TGTGCCACCAGTGATTCGAGCGGGGGACCACGCACAGATACGCAGTATTTT
few | TRBD2 | TRBJ2-1 | TRBV11-2 | CASSSLPGLAGANNEQFF | TGTGCCAGCAGCTCACTTCCGGGACTAGCGGGGGCGAACAATGAGCAGTTCTTC
- | - | TRBJ1-5 | TRBV5-5 | CASSLNPGTGGNQPQHF | TGTGCCAGCAGCTTGAATCCCGGGACCGGAGGGAATCAGCCCCAGCATTTT
- | TRBD2 | TRBJ2-1 | TRBV29-1 | CSVEDTSGRAEQFF | TGCAGCGTTGAAGATACGAGCGGGAGAGCTGAGCAGTTCTTC
few | - | TRBJ2-1 | TRBV20-1 | CSARDLRGRPRQFVSYNEQFF | TGCAGTGCTAGAGATTTGAGGGGCAGACCACGTCAGTTCGTTTCCTACAATGAGCAGTTCTTC
- | - | TRBJ1-6 | TRBV18 | CASSPTRVESPLHF | TGTGCCAGCTCACCAACCAGGGTGGAATCACCCCTCCACTTT
few | - | TRBJ2-7 | TRBV3-1 | CASSQLSGNEQYF | TGTGCCAGCAGCCAATTGTCAGGGAACGAGCAGTACTTC
- | - | TRBJ2-3 | TRBV20-1 | CSAQLADTQYF | TGCAGTGCCCAACTAGCAGATACGCAGTATTTT
- | - | TRBJ1-2 | TRBV6-1 | CASSEGRFGGYTF | TGTGCCAGCAGTGAAGGCAGGTTCGGTGGCTACACCTTC
- | TRBD2 | TRBJ2-7 | TRBV18 | CASSPQASGPHEQYF | TGTGCCAGCTCACCTCAGGCTAGCGGCCCGCACGAGCAGTACTTC
few | - | TRBJ2-3 | TRBV15 | CATSRRDSQNTQYF | TGTGCCACCAGCAGGCGGGACAGTCAGAATACGCAGTATTTT
- | - | TRBJ1-5 | TRBV12-3/TRBV12-4 | CASSFFSDQPQHF | TGTGCCAGCAGTTTTTTTTCCGATCAGCCCCAGCATTTT
- | TRBD2 | TRBJ2-1 | TRBV15 | CATSRLGGLTSGRTFEQFF | TGTGCCACCAGCAGGCTTGGCGGGTTGACTAGCGGGAGGACCTTTGAGCAGTTCTTC
- | - | TRBJ1-5 | TRBV3-1 | CASSPGGGVRQPQHF | TGTGCCAGCAGCCCCGGCGGCGGGGTACGGCAGCCCCAGCATTTT
few | TRBD2 | TRBJ2-7 | TRBV12-3/TRBV12-4 | CASRGTSGGYEQYF | TGTGCCAGCAGGGGGACTAGCGGGGGCTACGAGCAGTACTTC
- | TRBD1 | TRBJ2-5 | TRBV2 | CASRGQGLQETQYF | TGTGCCAGCAGGGGACAGGGGCTACAAGAGACCCAGTACTTC
- | - | TRBJ2-5 | TRBV10-2 | CASSESVLGAGETQYF | TGCGCCAGCAGTGAGTCGGTTTTGGGGGCCGGAGAGACCCAGTACTTC
- | TRBD2 | TRBJ2-1 | TRBV14 | CASSQAEREFYNEQFF | TGTGCCAGCAGCCAAGCGGAGCGGGAGTTTTACAATGAGCAGTTCTTC
few | TRBD2 | TRBJ2-2 | TRBV7-8 | CASRSGGASTGELFF | TGTGCCAGCCGGAGCGGGGGCGCCTCCACCGGGGAGCTGTTTTTT
- | - | TRBJ2-4 | TRBV4-1 | CASSQEQRVPEATKNIQYF | TGCGCCAGCAGCCAAGAGCAGCGGGTCCCCGAGGCGACCAAAAACATTCAGTACTTC
few | - | TRBJ2-7 | TRBV3-1 | CASSRKGTYEQYF | TGTGCCAGCAGCCGGAAGGGAACCTACGAGCAGTACTTC
once | - | TRBJ2-1 | TRBV20-1 | CSARAGAVNNEQFF | TGCAGTGCTAGAGCAGGGGCCGTAAACAATGAGCAGTTCTTC
many | - | TRBJ2-7 | TRBV28 | CATGIPPSYEQYF | TGTGCCACCGGGATTCCACCCAGCTACGAGCAGTACTTC
many | - | TRBJ2-7 | TRBV14 | CASSQIWGLRGEQYF | TGTGCCAGCAGCCAAATCTGGGGCCTCAGAGGCGAGCAGTACTTC
few | TRBD2 | TRBJ2-7 | TRBV20-1 | CSASSGTTAYEQYF | TGCAGTGCTAGTTCCGGGACTACGGCCTACGAGCAGTACTTC
- | TRBD1 | TRBJ2-7 | TRBV10-3 | CAIRGQGHSSYEQYF | TGTGCCATCAGGGGACAGGGCCATAGCTCCTACGAGCAGTACTTC
few | TRBD1 | TRBJ2-3 | TRBV3-1 | CASSPGTGGATQYF | TGTGCCAGCAGCCCGGGGACAGGCGGAGCCACGCAGTATTTT
few | - | TRBJ2-7 | TRBV20-1 | CSASRVRSTYEQYF | TGCAGTGCTAGTAGGGTCAGATCAACCTACGAGCAGTACTTC
few | - | TRBJ2-7 | TRBV15 | CATSRRQFYEQYF | TGTGCCACCAGCAGAAGACAGTTCTACGAGCAGTACTTC
- | - | TRBJ2-7 | TRBV10-3 | CAISERTLGVLEQYF | TGTGCCATCAGTGAGAGGACACTGGGGGTTCTCGAGCAGTACTTC
many | TRBD2 | TRBJ2-5 | TRBV11-2 | CASTRVGGGAGETQYF | TGTGCCAGCACCCGTGTCGGCGGGGGGGCCGGGGAGACCCAGTACTTC
few | - | TRBJ2-5 | TRBV12-3/TRBV12-4 | CASSLRASVETQYF | TGTGCCAGCAGTTTGAGGGCTAGCGTCGAGACCCAGTACTTC